The 32 T cell receptor beta chains below were found in one sample sequenced in a study of spatial heterogeneity in lung cancer. Noted time point: sample taken at primary tumor resection. The authors sequenced whole RNA from tumor, nontumor lung or frozen PBMC without sorting. One entry per CDR3 protein results from TCRdb running MiXCR on the 5' RACE reads. This sample yields 90,000 or so distinct CDR3 sequences, of which over 8.5% are seen a single time; around 7% belongs to the top ten. Specimen: PBMCs, collected at surgery. These receptors originate from a male donor with early-stage non-small cell lung cancer.

The V gene is TRBV5-6, the J gene TRBJ1-1, with D possibly matching TRBD1 (5 bases). This CDR3 region has 15 residues. CDR1 SGHDT and CDR2 YYEEEE come from the germline V gene. V lost 3 bases and J lost 6, with 18 bases in between. CDR3 DNA: TGTGCCAGCAGCTCCATGGGGACGGTGGGGTCTGAAGCTTTCTTT. This translates into CASSSMGTVGSEAFF.

The table lists this clonotype with many counts. This chain links TRBV28 with TRBJ1-5; 10 bases are a match to TRBD1. The CDR3 contains 16 residues. With V trimmed by 4 bases and J by 4 bases, 7 bases remained unmatched. The germline gives CDR1 MDHEN, CDR2 SYDVKM. CDR3: CASSSWTGGRNQPQHF. The CDR3 DNA sequence: TGTGCCAGCAGTTCCTGGACAGGGGGTAGGAATCAGCCCCAGCATTTT. The whole variable domain, filled in from reference TRBV28 and TRBJ1-5, reads DVKVTQSSRYLVKRTGEKVFLECVQDMDHENMFWYRQDPGLGLRLIYFSYDVKMKEKGDIPEGYSVSREKKERFSLILESASTNQTSMYLCASSSWTGGRNQPQHFGDGTRLSIL.

This clonotype was observed a handful of times. V is TRBV20-1 and J is TRBJ2-7; 12 positions agree with TRBD2. This CDR3 contains 16 residues. V shed 3 bases, J shed 7 bases, and the junction held 13 bases outside the gene matches. Germline V gene data show CDR1 as DFQATT and CDR2 as SNEGSKA (reference sequence). The CDR3 reads CSARPGLAGGRGEQYF. DNA of the CDR3: TGCAGTGCTAGGCCGGGACTAGCGGGCGGTCGGGGGGAGCAGTACTTC.

This clonotype has at least ten counts. V usage is TRBV11-2 and J usage is TRBJ2-1; 7 positions agree with TRBD2. Germline lookup yields CDR1 SGHAT and CDR2 FQNNGV. With V trimmed by 2 bases and J by 9 bases, 13 bases remained unmatched. The CDR3 consists of 16 residues. CDR3 protein: CASSLQSSGRLSEQFF. The CDR3 DNA is TGTGCCAGCAGCTTACAGTCTAGCGGACGGCTGAGTGAGCAGTTCTTC.

As concerns this clonotype: At one of its ends the junction is not consistent with the germline gene, which may arise from a read error. This chain connects TRBV7-8 to TRBJ2-1; no clear D gene. The CDR3 contains 14 residues. Germline V gene lookup returns CDR1 SGHVS and CDR2 FQNEAQ. This CDR3 reads CASSLRSGYNVQFF. The CDR3 coding sequence is TGTGCCAGCAGCTTAAGATCCGGTTACAATGTGCAGTTCTTC.

This clonotype has only a few counts. This sequence joins TRBV20-1 and TRBJ1-4, with TRBD1 identical over 7 bases. Germline lookup yields CDR1 DFQATT and CDR2 SNEGSKA (reference sequence). The J segment lost 6 bases and the V segment lost 4 bases, leaving 5 bases of the junction unmatched. The CDR3 has 13 amino acids. The CDR3 is CSATRGDDEKLFF. The CDR3 DNA reads as TGCAGTGCTACCAGGGGGGATGATGAAAAACTGTTTTTT.

This clonotype was counted many times. The rearrangement uses TRBV7-9 and TRBJ2-5; 9 positions match TRBD2. Germline CDR1 SEHNR, CDR2 FQNEAQ (reference sequence). CDR3 size: 14 residues. Trimming removed 3 bases from V and 4 bases from J; junction bases left unmatched: 3. The CDR3 spells CASSFSGGGETQYF. CDR3 DNA sequence: TGTGCCAGCAGCTTTAGCGGGGGTGGAGAGACCCAGTACTTC. The complete variable domain, with remaining parts taken from reference TRBV7-9 and TRBJ2-5, reads DTGVSQNPRHKITKRGQNVTFRCDPISEHNRLYWYRQTLGQGPEFLTYFQNEAQLEKSRLLSDRFSAERPKGSFSTLEIQRTEQGDSAMYLCASSFSGGGETQYFGPGTRLLVL.

The genes are TRBV7-2 and TRBJ1-6; no definite D call. The germline gives CDR1 SGHTA, CDR2 FQGNSA. Trimming left V 1 base short and J 6 bases short, with 10 bases between. The CDR3 is 15 amino acids. This chain's CDR3 is CASSLGSGSNSPLHF. For the CDR3, the DNA is TGTGCCAGCAGCTTAGGGTCAGGAAGTAATTCACCCCTCCACTTT.

This clonotype came up a few times. The chain recombines TRBV24-1 with TRBJ2-3; no clear D. V lost 5 bases to trimming and J lost 3 bases, with 11 bases between them. Per the germline V gene, CDR1 is KGHDR and CDR2 is SFDVKD. This CDR3 is 14 amino acids long. The CDR3 coding sequence is TGTGCCACCAGTGGTCAGATGGGGACAGATACGCAGTATTTT. Translation: CATSGQMGTDTQYF.

In its sample, this clonotype was seen many times. The rearrangement uses TRBV20-1 and TRBJ1-5; D remains ambiguous. This CDR3 contains 13 residues. The germline gives CDR1 DFQATT, CDR2 SNEGSKA (reference sequence). Trimming removed 6 bases from V and 5 bases from J, with 14 bases in between. This CDR3 reads CSAGGSGHQPQHF. CDR3 sequence (DNA): TGCAGTGCGGGAGGCTCGGGCCATCAGCCCCAGCATTTT.

This clonotype was counted a few times. The CDR3 reads CSARDPVGPQHF. The DNA of the CDR3 is TGCAGTGCTAGAGATCCGGTAGGGCCCCAGCATTTT. The J gene is TRBJ1-5, the V gene TRBV20-1; D is unclear. Germline V gene sequence: CDR1 DFQATT, CDR2 SNEGSKA (reference sequence). This CDR3 is built from 12 residues. V was clipped by 0 bases and J by 9 bases, with 9 bases between them.

The rearrangement links TRBV10-3 to TRBJ2-6; 9 bases match TRBD1. Germline CDR1 reads ENHRY; CDR2 reads SYGVKD. J gave up 2 bases and V 5 bases, and 4 bases lay outside the gene matches. The CDR3 runs 16 residues. CDR3 in amino acids: CAISPGTGTGANVLTF. For the CDR3, the DNA is TGTGCCATCAGTCCCGGGACAGGGACTGGGGCCAACGTCCTGACTTTC.

This clonotype was found many times. The rearrangement uses TRBV29-1 and TRBJ1-3, with D hard to call. The CDR3 covers 12 residues. The germline gives CDR1 SQVTM, CDR2 ANQGSEA. Trimming shortened V by 0 bases and J by 0 bases, and 0 bases separated the two germline ends. The CDR3 sequence: CSVEDSGNTIYF. CDR3 sequence (DNA): TGCAGCGTTGAAGACTCTGGAAACACCATATATTTT. The full variable domain, in which reference TRBV29-1 and TRBJ1-3 provide the parts outside the CDR3, is SAVISQKPSRDICQRGTSLTIQCQVDSQVTMMFWYRQQPGQSLTLIATANQGSEATYESGFVIDKFPISRPNLTFSTLTVSNMSPEDSSIYLCSVEDSGNTIYFGEGSWLTVV.

This clonotype has at least ten counts. The chain employs TRBV28 and TRBJ1-1, with a possible D match to TRBD1 (6 bases). Germline CDR1 reads MDHEN; CDR2 reads SYDVKM. V gave up 2 bases and J gave up 7 bases, with 8 bases separating them. There are 12 residues in the CDR3. This CDR3 reads CASSLTTGEAFF. CDR3 DNA sequence: TGTGCCAGCAGTTTAACGACAGGTGAAGCTTTCTTT. The full variable domain, with the rest looked up from reference TRBV28 and TRBJ1-1, is DVKVTQSSRYLVKRTGEKVFLECVQDMDHENMFWYRQDPGLGLRLIYFSYDVKMKEKGDIPEGYSVSREKKERFSLILESASTNQTSMYLCASSLTTGEAFFGQGTRLTVV.

This clonotype has a count of ten or more. The V call is TRBV29-1, the J call TRBJ2-7, with 10 bases identical to TRBD2. With 1 base clipped from V and 5 bases from J, the junction kept 5 bases outside the gene matches. This CDR3 is 14 amino acids long. Germline-derived CDR1 and CDR2 are SQVTM and ANQGSEA. CDR3 coding DNA: TGCAGCGTTGAAGCAGCAACTAGCGGGAACGAGCAGTACTTC. Translated: CSVEAATSGNEQYF.

This clonotype has just a few counts. The V gene is TRBV25-1, the J gene TRBJ1-1; 9 positions agree with TRBD1. The V and J ends lost 5 bases and 5 bases, in that order; junction bases with no gene match: 9. Germline V lookup: CDR1 MGHDK, CDR2 SYGVNS. CDR3 size: 15 residues. The CDR3 bases are TGTGCCAGCAGTTTAACCGGGACAGGGAGGACTGAAGCTTTCTTT. Encoded protein: CASSLTGTGRTEAFF.

V and J are TRBV29-1 and TRBJ2-3; D is possibly TRBD1 (6 bases). Germline lookup yields CDR1 SQVTM and CDR2 ANQGSEA. CDR3 length: 16 residues. The V and J ends lost 5 bases and 1 base respectively, with 19 bases between them. In DNA form, the CDR3 reads TGCAGCGTTTTTTTGGTGGACAGCGTTCGCACAGATACGCAGTATTTT. It is translated as CSVFLVDSVRTDTQYF.

This clonotype occurred a few times. This chain links TRBV7-2 with TRBJ2-1; 12 bases align to TRBD2. V lost 8 bases, J lost 5 bases, and 1 base stayed unmatched. Looked up from germline, CDR1 is SGHTA and CDR2 is FQGNSA. The CDR3 is made up of 13 amino acids. CDR3 DNA sequence: TGTGCCAGCGGACTAGCGGGGAACAATGAGCAGTTCTTC. This translates into CASGLAGNNEQFF.

The table lists this clonotype with a few counts. V gene TRBV2 combines with J gene TRBJ2-7, with 7 positions matching TRBD1. V shed 11 bases, J shed 0 bases, and the junction held 4 bases outside the gene matches. Looked up from germline, CDR1 is SNHLY and CDR2 is FYNNEI. The CDR3 is 12 residues long. The CDR3 sequence is CAGGQNSYEQYF. Written as DNA, the CDR3 is TGTGCCGGGGGACAGAACTCCTACGAGCAGTACTTC.

There are many counts of this clonotype. The chain carries TRBV9 and TRBJ2-5; 7 nucleotides agree with TRBD2. Germline-derived CDR1 and CDR2 are SGDLS and YYNGEE. Losses at the gene ends were 4 bases for V and 0 bases for J; bases not matched to a gene: 3. CDR3 length: 14 residues. The CDR3 loop reads CASSLSGNQETQYF. CDR3 DNA: TGTGCCAGCAGCCTGAGCGGGAACCAAGAGACCCAGTACTTC.

The rearrangement uses TRBV7-2 and TRBJ2-7, with D tentatively TRBD1 or TRBD2 (6 bases each). Germline values: CDR1 SGHTA, CDR2 FQGNSA. The CDR3 spans 15 residues. V was shortened by 1 base and J by 4 bases, with 14 bases between the two germline ends. CDR3 in amino acids: CASSLVGGLWYEQYF. CDR3 nucleotide sequence: TGTGCCAGCAGCTTAGTTGGGGGGCTGTGGTACGAGCAGTACTTC.

This clonotype was observed at least ten times. V gene TRBV29-1 combines with J gene TRBJ2-2; perhaps TRBD1 as D (6 bases). The V gene's germline CDR1 is SQVTM and CDR2 ANQGSEA. V was shortened by 5 bases and J by 5 bases, with 18 bases between the two germline ends. The CDR3 has 15 residues. For the CDR3, the DNA is TGCAGCGTTTATCAGGGGTATCTTTCGACCGGGGAGCTGTTTTTT. It yields the protein CSVYQGYLSTGELFF.

The CDR3: CASSILAGSTDTQYF. The CDR3 coding sequence is TGTGCCAGCAGTATCCTAGCGGGGAGCACAGATACGCAGTATTTT. The chain has TRBV28 and TRBJ2-3; 9 bases line up with TRBD2. Germline V gives CDR1 MDHEN, CDR2 SYDVKM. The length of the CDR3 is 15 residues. V lost 5 bases and J lost 0; bases outside the gene matches: 3.

This clonotype was seen repeatedly, ten times or more. The gene calls are TRBV29-1 and TRBJ2-7; TRBD1 agrees at 8 bases. CDR1 and CDR2 (germline): SQVTM, ANQGSEA. The CDR3 is 16 residues long. The V gene end was trimmed by 2 bases and the J gene end by 0 bases; junction bases not matched to a gene: 9. DNA for the CDR3: TGCAGCGTTGAAAGCCGACGGACAGGGAACTCCTACGAGCAGTACTTC. The encoded protein is CSVESRRTGNSYEQYF.

This clonotype occurred many times. This chain connects TRBV3-1 to TRBJ2-2; weak D call: TRBD2 (6 bases). Trimming cost V 1 base and J 7 bases, with 13 bases left between them. Germline assignment: CDR1 LGHDT and CDR2 YNNKEL (reference sequence). CDR3 size: 15 residues. The CDR3 loop is CASSQGPGGGGELFF. CDR3 DNA sequence: TGTGCCAGCAGCCAAGGACCTGGGGGAGGCGGGGAGCTGTTTTTT.

The chain recombines TRBV12-3 or TRBV12-4 with TRBJ1-6, with D hard to call. Trimming took off 2 bases at V and 0 bases at J, with 8 bases between the two ends. The CDR3 consists of 16 residues. The DNA of the CDR3 is TGTGCCAGCAGTTTAAGGTGGGGCTCCTATAATTCACCCCTCCACTTT. Translated, it gives CASSLRWGSYNSPLHF.

Ten or more counts support this clonotype. The chain uses TRBV10-3 and TRBJ2-1, with 7 bases fitting TRBD2. This CDR3 has 13 residues. V was pared by 7 bases and J by 2 bases, with 2 bases of the junction left unmatched. Germline V gene lookup returns CDR1 ENHRY and CDR2 SYGVKD. CDR3 bases: TGTGCCATCACGAGCGGGACCTACAATGAGCAGTTCTTC. Translated, it gives CAITSGTYNEQFF.

This clonotype was detected only a few times. CDR3 coding DNA: TGCAGTGCTAGAGATTACGGACAGGGGGCGGAGGAGCAGTTCTTC. Translated, it gives CSARDYGQGAEEQFF. The genes are TRBV20-1 and TRBJ2-1; 11 bases agree with TRBD1. The CDR3 sequence is 15 residues long. Germline V gene sequence: CDR1 DFQATT, CDR2 SNEGSKA (reference sequence). The V segment lost 0 bases and the J segment 10 bases; nucleotides outside the gene matches: 8.

This clonotype was observed a few times. The rearrangement links TRBV20-1 to TRBJ1-1; the D gene is possibly TRBD1 (6 bases). Looked up from germline, CDR1 is DFQATT and CDR2 is SNEGSKA (reference sequence). The V end lost 5 bases, the J end lost 5 bases, and 15 bases lay between the germline ends. The CDR3 consists of 13 residues. CDR3 nucleotides: TGCAGTGCTGGAACGGACAGAGTTACTGAAGCTTTCTTT. Translation: CSAGTDRVTEAFF.

This chain joins TRBV20-1 and TRBJ2-3, with a possible D match to TRBD1 (5 bases). V lost 6 bases, J lost 8 bases, and 21 bases lay in between. Per germline, CDR1 DFQATT and CDR2 SNEGSKA (reference sequence). The CDR3 length is 14 residues. The CDR3 nucleotides are TGCAGTGCCCGCCCACAGGCCCTTCTGGGTACGCAGTATTTT. Amino acids: CSARPQALLGTQYF.

This clonotype was picked up a small number of times. This chain joins TRBV5-1 and TRBJ1-2, with 7 bases matching TRBD1. CDR3 size: 14 residues. J lost 6 bases, V lost 3 bases, and 8 bases had no gene match. Germline-derived CDR1 and CDR2 are SGHRS and YFSETQ. The CDR3 spells CASSWGQTPDGYTF. The CDR3 DNA sequence: TGCGCCAGCAGCTGGGGACAGACTCCGGATGGCTACACCTTC.

There are many counts of this clonotype. The chain carries TRBV7-6 and TRBJ2-7, with 10 positions matching TRBD2. Germline values: CDR1 SGHVS, CDR2 FNYEAQ. The CDR3 runs to 16 residues. V lost 3 bases to trimming and J lost 1 base; unmatched junction nucleotides: 6. The CDR3 DNA reads TGTGCCAGCAGCTTCCTACTAGCGGGGAAGTCCTACGAGCAGTACTTC. It yields the protein CASSFLLAGKSYEQYF.